The text below deals with one T cell receptor (beta chain). No antigen is known for it. The data were obtained in a study of blood T cells in healthy people across ages. Whole-study findings and limits: Age advanced and TCR beta diversity per million T cells fell, roughly linearly.

The donors, healthy Caucasians from Russia, were aged roughly 6 to 90. Whenever a sample was processed, at least 6.5 million PBMCs were isolated. After removal of 6 bases from V and 6 bases from J, the junction contained 5 bases not matched to a gene. CDR1 and CDR2 from the germline V gene are MNHEY and SMNVEV (reference sequence). This CDR3 contains 13 residues. Next came a second PCR, run for about 7 to 12 cycles, which used a sample-barcoded 5' primer along with a J-beta primer mix. TCRdb re-derived calls from the 5' RACE reads in MiXCR, one entry per CDR3 protein. The sample holds 1.5 million to 2 million distinct CDR3 sequences, about 50% seen once.

Sequenced input: blood. The chain carries TRBV27 and TRBJ1-2; 9 positions agree with TRBD1. The source is a woman aged 40 to 50 in good health. CDR3 nucleotide sequence: TGTGCCAGCAGGGACAGGGGACTAGATGGCTACACCTTC. This codes for CASRDRGLDGYTF.